This T cell receptor beta chain is from a study of blood T cell repertoires in COVID-19. For the study at large: Some COVID-19 samples were acute and others convalescent; all came from the United States, Italy and Spain. Nucleic acid was either cDNA or gDNA, and it came from T cells, B-cell-depleted T cells, or PBMCs.

Germline CDR1 SGHDT, CDR2 YYEEEE. This CDR3 has 14 residues. Trimming took 2 bases from V and 8 from J; bases not matched to a gene: 6. Original data processing: From reference gene primer amplification, estimates of nucleated cell counts were derived. Libraries were prepared by immunoSEQ multiplex PCR; TCRdb keeps only in-frame clonotypes and omits some of them. V and J calls and clone size follow that table, whereas D and trimming were derived from the DNA. The sample lists about 83,000 clones; around three quarters were seen once. Sequences were obtained from peripheral blood. The clonotype was recovered from a woman aged 80 or older with active or convalescent COVID-19. The gene calls are TRBV5-6 and TRBJ1-4; 7 bases map to TRBD1. This CDR3 reads CASSFEGAWEKLFF. The CDR3 region has the DNA TGTGCCAGCAGCTTTGAGGGGGCTTGGGAAAAACTGTTTTTT.